This passage covers 4 T cell receptor beta chains from one sample sequenced in a study of molecular identifiers for immune sequencing clone quantification. TCRdb re-analysed the PCR reads in MiXCR, keeping a single row per CDR3 protein. The sample carries 75,000 to 100,000 distinct CDR3 sequences, 15% to 20% recorded once. Sequencing used naive CD8+ T cells from blood, with Jurkat cell RNA spiked in. Subset reported: FACS-sorted CD8+CD4-CCR7+CD45RA+ naive T cells. These receptors came from a human donor in good health. Some libraries in this study had Jurkat cell RNA spiked in.

On this clonotype: A read error is possible here, since a much larger clone lies one base away. This chain connects TRBV6-6 to TRBJ2-7, with 8 bases fitting TRBD2. In germline, CDR1 is MNHNY, CDR2 SVGAGI (reference sequence). V gave up 8 bases and J gave up 3 bases; unmatched junction bases: 6. The CDR3 runs to 13 residues. CDR3 sequence reads: CASQAGASYEQYF. As DNA, the CDR3 is TGTGCCAGCCAAGCGGGAGCGAGCTACGAGCAGTACTTC.

The chain employs TRBV29-1 and TRBJ2-1; 8 nucleotides match TRBD2. The V segment lost 0 bases and the J segment 8 bases; nucleotides outside the gene matches: 9. The CDR3 runs to 15 residues. Per the germline V gene, CDR1 is SQVTM and CDR2 is ANQGSEA. Here the CDR3 reads CSVEDPQRESDEQFF. The CDR3, as DNA: TGCAGCGTTGAAGATCCCCAGCGGGAGTCCGATGAGCAGTTCTTC.

This clonotype came up many times. This chain connects TRBV2 to TRBJ1-1; TRBD1 matches at 10 bases. J gave up 5 bases and V 1 base, and 7 bases lay outside the gene matches. Looked up from germline, CDR1 is SNHLY and CDR2 is FYNNEI. The CDR3 loop spans 16 amino acids. CDR3 region: CASSEGETGGNTEAFF. The CDR3 DNA is TGTGCCAGCAGTGAAGGGGAGACAGGGGGCAATACTGAAGCTTTCTTT.

This clonotype has at least ten counts. V is TRBV7-6 and J is TRBJ2-3; 13 bases line up with TRBD2. CDR3 length equals 17 residues. V shed 4 bases and J 4 bases; nucleotides not matched to a gene: 8. CDR1 and CDR2 from the germline V gene are SGHVS and FNYEAQ. CDR3 loop: CASSSTFGLAGADTQYF. In DNA, the CDR3 is TGTGCCAGCAGCTCTACCTTCGGACTAGCGGGGGCAGATACGCAGTATTTT.